This T cell receptor beta chain was sequenced for a study of blood T cell repertoires in COVID-19. Turning to the study itself: Acute and convalescent COVID-19 specimens originated in the United States, Italy and Spain. Sample material is recorded as cDNA or gDNA derived from T cells, B-cell-depleted T cells, or PBMCs.

Source study methods: Amplified reference gene primers provided the basis for estimating nucleated cell counts. Profiling relied on immunoSEQ multiplex PCR, and the TCRdb table lists in-frame clones only, not all of them. D and trimming were read from the DNA, whereas the V and J calls and clone size are those reported in that table. Among roughly 200,000 clones, nearly 90% were seen once, and the ten largest hold about 12%. The V gene lost 0 bases and the J gene lost 4 bases, with 16 bases spanning the gap. Per the germline V gene, CDR1 is MNHEY and CDR2 is SVGAGI. This CDR3 has 16 residues. Source material: peripheral blood. The sequence was collected from a young woman who had recovered from COVID-19. The chain recombines TRBV6-5 with TRBJ2-7; D possibly corresponds to TRBD2 (5 bases). This CDR3 is CASSYSPSSYLYEQYF. The CDR3 bases are TGTGCCAGCAGTTACTCGCCTAGCTCCTATCTTTACGAGCAGTACTTC.